The 18 T cell receptor beta chains listed next were all sequenced from one sample in a study of breast tumors, draining lymph nodes, adjacent tissues. Breast cancer patients provided tissue from their axillary draining lymph nodes. TCRdb used MiXCR to reprocess the multiplex PCR reads, holding one entry per CDR3 protein. The repertoire holds about 180,000 distinct CDR3 sequences, with roughly 30% as singletons. The specimen sequenced was axillary lymph node tissue. These receptors all stem from a female donor with breast cancer. Some clones in this sample may be carry-over from other donors' samples.

This clonotype has just one count. In DNA, the CDR3 is TGCGCCAGCAGCCAAGATCGGAAAGGACAGGGGGCTTATACGCAGTATTTT. Protein: CASSQDRKGQGAYTQYF. This chain joins TRBV4-1 and TRBJ2-3; 11 bases fit TRBD1. The CDR3 runs 17 residues. The trim removed 0 bases at V and 7 bases at J, leaving 9 bases unmatched. Germline V gene sequence: CDR1 MGHRA, CDR2 YSYEKL.

This clonotype was recorded many times. This rearrangement joins TRBV9 to TRBJ1-3; possible D gene TRBD1, 6 bases. CDR1 and CDR2 (germline): SGDLS, YYNGEE. The CDR3 is 15 amino acids. Trimming stripped 0 bases from V and 5 bases from J, with 12 bases between. The DNA of the CDR3 is TGTGCCAGCAGCGTAGAGGGGGGGCGCAGAAACACCATATATTTT. This translates into CASSVEGGRRNTIYF.

Concerning this clonotype: The junction departs from the called germline gene at one end, perhaps through a read error. J is TRBJ2-6 and V is TRBV12-3 or TRBV12-4, with 16 bases fitting TRBD2. The CDR3 spans 16 residues. In nucleotides, the CDR3 is TGTGCCAGCAGATCCGGGACTAGCGGGGGGGCGAACGTCCTGACTTTC. Its protein product is CASRSGTSGGANVLTF.

This clonotype has more than one count but fewer than ten. The V gene is TRBV6-6, the J gene TRBJ1-1; weak D call: TRBD1 (5 bases). CDR1 is MNHNY and CDR2 is SVGAGI in the germline V gene (reference sequence). The CDR3 loop spans 17 amino acids. Trimming took off 0 bases at V and 1 base at J, with 15 bases between the two ends. The CDR3 DNA follows: TGTGCCAGCAGTTACTCGAGTCTGGGGCCAGGGAACACTGAAGCTTTCTTT. Amino acids: CASSYSSLGPGNTEAFF.

There are many counts of this clonotype. The J gene is TRBJ2-7, the V gene TRBV5-1; D gene unclear. In germline, CDR1 is SGHRS, CDR2 YFSETQ. Trimming shortened V by 2 bases and J by 2 bases, and 8 bases separated the two germline ends. The CDR3 loop spans 13 amino acids. The CDR3 DNA follows: TGCGCCAGCAGCTTATACAGCGCCTACGAGCAGTACTTC. This sequence encodes CASSLYSAYEQYF.

The CDR3 loop reads CASSELSLGIYNEQFF. The CDR3 bases are TGTGCCAGCAGTGAATTGTCGCTTGGTATCTACAATGAGCAGTTCTTC. This sequence joins TRBV6-1 and TRBJ2-1; D call uncertain. This CDR3 contains 16 residues. CDR1 is MNHNS, CDR2 SASEGT, per germline. V lost 2 bases and J lost 3, with 14 bases in between.

This clonotype was seen repeatedly, ten times or more. The chain couples TRBV6-5 to TRBJ1-2, with D hard to call. The CDR3 runs to 12 residues. Trimming pared 10 bases from V and 8 bases from J, leaving 17 bases between. Germline V gene data show CDR1 as MNHEY and CDR2 as SVGAGI. The CDR3 is CATKREAEGYTF. CDR3 nucleotides: TGTGCCACGAAGCGGGAAGCGGAGGGCTACACCTTC.

V is TRBV20-1 and J is TRBJ1-6; possibly TRBD1 for D (5 bases). V was shortened by 3 bases and J by 2 bases, with 8 bases between the two germline ends. The CDR3 consists of 14 residues. Germline assignment: CDR1 DFQATT and CDR2 SNEGSKA (reference sequence). CDR3 loop: CSARSQAYNSPLHF. The CDR3, as DNA: TGCAGTGCTAGGTCACAGGCCTATAATTCACCCCTCCACTTT.

Of note for this clonotype: A much larger clone lies a single base off, so this may be a read error. V usage is TRBV5-5 and J usage is TRBJ2-1; either TRBD1 or TRBD2 may fit D (5 bases each). The CDR3 spans 15 residues. From germline, CDR1 is SGHKS and CDR2 YYEKEE (reference sequence). V was trimmed by 2 bases and J by 8 bases, leaving 17 bases between them. The CDR3 nucleotides are TGTGCCAGCAGCTTAAAAGCGGCAGGGCGGGATGAGCAGTTCTTC. Its translation is CASSLKAAGRDEQFF.

As to this clonotype: The conserved phenylalanine or tryptophan normally closing the CDR3 is absent here, so this likely arose from a read error. It is unclear where the CDR3 begins or ends on the DNA, so no DNA is shown, and the CDR3 is as TCRdb lists it. The gene calls are TRBV9 and TRBJ2-1; the table's D call, TRBD1, was not checked against the DNA. Germline-derived CDR1 and CDR2 are SGDLS and YYNGEE. 13 amino acids form the CDR3, both terminal residues included. This CDR3 reads CASSLWEREGPFS.

The J gene is TRBJ1-1, the V gene TRBV13; D uncertain. The V gene lost 0 bases and the J gene lost 3 bases, with 5 bases spanning the gap. The CDR3 loop spans 13 amino acids. Germline V CDR1 and CDR2: PRHDT, FYEKMQ (reference sequence). The CDR3 DNA follows: TGTGCCAGCAGCTTAGGAGGACACACTGAAGCTTTCTTT. Translated, it gives CASSLGGHTEAFF.

This clonotype was recorded at least ten times. DNA of the CDR3: TGTGCCAGCAGCTTAGGGCCCAGAGTGGACACCGGGGAGCTGTTTTTT. It codes for CASSLGPRVDTGELFF. The V and J genes are TRBV7-3 and TRBJ2-2, with D unresolved. The V end lost 2 bases, the J end lost 3 bases, and 13 bases lay between the germline ends. CDR3 length: 16 residues. Germline CDR1 is SGHTA and CDR2 is FQGTGA.

With respect to this clonotype: This may be a read error: a much more frequent sequence differs by one nucleotide. This chain joins TRBV4-2 and TRBJ2-7; D possibly corresponds to TRBD1 (7 bases). The CDR3 contains 15 residues. The germline V gene has CDR1 LGHNA and CDR2 YNFKEQ. V was cut by 0 bases and J by 9 bases, with 18 bases left in between. Here the CDR3 reads CASSQDFGRTGGQYF. Here the CDR3 DNA reads TGTGCCAGCAGCCAAGATTTTGGGAGGACAGGCGGGCAGTACTTC.

There are many counts of this clonotype. The chain employs TRBV20-1 and TRBJ2-1, with TRBD2 identical over 15 bases. In germline, CDR1 is DFQATT, CDR2 SNEGSKA (reference sequence). Losses at the gene ends were 1 base for V and 2 bases for J; bases not matched to a gene: 9. This CDR3 is built from 19 residues. CDR3 DNA sequence: TGCAGTGCTAGAGTCGCCGGGACTAGCGGGGGGATAACCTACAATGAGCAGTTCTTC. Translating gives CSARVAGTSGGITYNEQFF.

Regarding this clonotype: A single base separates this from a much larger clone, so it may be a read error. CDR3: CSASIPGGYTEQFF. CDR3 DNA sequence: TGCAGTGCTAGTATACCCGGGGGTTACACTGAGCAGTTCTTC. The V gene is TRBV20-1, the J gene TRBJ2-1; D might be TRBD2 (6 bases). This CDR3 is built from 14 residues. Looked up from germline, CDR1 is DFQATT and CDR2 is SNEGSKA (reference sequence).

With regard to this clonotype: A read error may explain this, as a much larger clone is one base away. The chain links TRBV5-6 to TRBJ2-1, with D perhaps TRBD2 (5 bases). This CDR3 has 13 amino acids. Trimming stripped 6 bases from V and 8 bases from J, with 15 bases between. Germline V lookup: CDR1 SGHDT, CDR2 YYEEEE. CDR3 in amino acids: CASKERLLDEQFF. The CDR3 DNA reads as TGTGCCAGCAAAGAGCGGTTATTAGATGAGCAGTTCTTC.

This clonotype was recorded many times. The genes are TRBV12-3 or TRBV12-4 and TRBJ2-7; D may correspond to TRBD1 or TRBD2 (5 bases each). This CDR3 region has 14 residues. V was clipped by 5 bases and J by 3 bases, with 14 bases between them. The CDR3 here is CASSRDDSNYEQYF. CDR3 nucleotides: TGTGCCAGCAGTCGGGACGACAGCAACTACGAGCAGTACTTC.

This clonotype was detected many times. The CDR3 DNA follows: TGTGCCAGTAGGGGGTTCAGGGGAGACCCCTCTGGGGCCAACGTCCTGACTTTC. Amino acid sequence: CASRGFRGDPSGANVLTF. V is TRBV19 and J is TRBJ2-6; tentatively, D is TRBD1 (6 bases). Germline V gene sequence: CDR1 LNHDA, CDR2 SQIVND (reference sequence). The CDR3 totals 18 residues. Deletions cut 6 bases from V and 0 bases from J, with 18 bases between.